One T cell receptor beta chain is described in this entry. The data belong to a study of blood T cell repertoires in COVID-19. In the study overall: COVID-19 samples collected from the United States, Italy and Spain covered acute and convalescent phases. PBMCs, B-cell-depleted T cells, or T cells were the source of the cDNA or gDNA that made up the material.

Trimming shortened V by 4 bases and J by 2 bases, and 8 bases separated the two germline ends. Germline CDR1 and CDR2: SQVTM and ANQGSEA. The CDR3 runs to 12 residues. Original processing notes: The assay estimated nucleated cells by amplifying reference gene primers. The data were produced by immunoSEQ multiplex PCR, yet TCRdb's version contains in-frame clones alone and is incomplete. For V, J and clone size, that table is used; D and trimming come from the DNA. The table records about 240,000 clones, roughly four fifths of them present only once. This chain joins TRBV29-1 and TRBJ2-5, with D possibly TRBD2 on 5 matching bases. Sequences were obtained from peripheral blood. The clonotype originates from a woman aged 60-70 years with active or convalescent COVID-19. This CDR3 reads CSVARGQETQYF. CDR3 DNA sequence: TGCAGCGTTGCACGGGGACAAGAGACCCAGTACTTC.